This is a list of T cell receptor beta chains from one sample in a study of T cells in Graves' hyperthyroidism and ophthalmopathy. TCRdb reanalysed the multiplex PCR reads using MiXCR and keeps one entry per CDR3 protein. The sample has some 490,000 distinct CDR3 sequences, 15% to 20% seen once. The sequencing sample was made of blood. The receptors here all came from a woman between 25 and 40 years old with Graves' ophthalmopathy. Each CDR3 is given with its conserved first and last residue. The order of the fields is D gene, clone size, V gene, J gene, CDR3 DNA, CDR3 protein. The D gene is left open where the match is weak. Clone size is stated in some rows and not others, as once, few, many or a class when expanded.

NA	few	TRBV11-2	TRBJ2-7	TGTGCCAGCAGCTCCCCCCCGACAGGTTTTCAAAACTACGAGCAGTACTTC	CASSSPPTGFQNYEQYF
NA	NA	TRBV7-2	TRBJ2-5	TGTGCCAGCAGCGCCCACGAGACCCAGTACTTC	CASSAHETQYF
TRBD1	NA	TRBV5-1	TRBJ1-1	TGCGCCAGCAGCTCTTACAGGGGTAGCACTGAAGCTTTCTTT	CASSSYRGSTEAFF
NA	many	TRBV30	TRBJ2-7	TGTGCCTGGAGTGTAGACAACTCCTACGAGCAGTACTTC	CAWSVDNSYEQYF
TRBD1	NA	TRBV28	TRBJ1-6	TGTGCCAGCAGTTTAGAGGGGGCTTCCTATAATTCACCCCTCCACTTT	CASSLEGASYNSPLHF
TRBD2	NA	TRBV7-3	TRBJ2-1	TGTGCCAGCAGCTTTGGCCACCTCATAGCGGGCTCCTACAATGAGCAGTTCTTC	CASSFGHLIAGSYNEQFF
TRBD1	NA	TRBV15	TRBJ2-6	TGTGCCACCAGCAGGGGGACAGGGGGTCTTTCTGGGGCCAACGTCCTGACTTTC	CATSRGTGGLSGANVLTF
TRBD2	many	TRBV7-2	TRBJ2-7	TGTGCCAGCAGACCGTCGGGGGGGAGCTACGAGCAGTACTTC	CASRPSGGSYEQYF
NA	many	TRBV20-1	TRBJ2-5	TGCAGTGCTAGAGATAATCCGGGCGCGAGACAAGAGACCCAGTACTTC	CSARDNPGARQETQYF
TRBD2	NA	TRBV19	TRBJ2-2	TGTGCCAGTATCAGCGGGAGGCTTAACACCGGGGAGCTGTTTTTT	CASISGRLNTGELFF
NA	NA	TRBV7-2	TRBJ2-5	TGTGCCAGCAGCCAAGAAACAGTGGAAGAGACCCAGTACTTC	CASSQETVEETQYF